The rows below give T cell receptor beta chains drawn from one sample of a study of blood T cell repertoires in COVID-19. TCRdb's copy holds only in-frame clones and misses some; the assay was immunoSEQ multiplex PCR. The table includes more than 200,000 clones, more than 75% detected once. Sequenced material: peripheral blood. The origin of the receptors is a woman in her fifties or sixties with COVID-19, enrolled during active disease. The CDR3 runs from the conserved cysteine through the conserved F or W. A D gene is named only where the DNA matches it firmly. Clone size is not always given. Where it is, it says once, few, many or a class for expanded clones.

v_call,j_call,d_call,cdr3_length,clone_size,cdr3_nt,cdr3_aa
TRBV7-8,TRBJ1-4,.,14,.,TGTGCCAGCAGCCGGGCCGGCGGAGCGGAAAAACTGTTTTTT,CASSRAGGAEKLFF
TRBV7-9,TRBJ2-1,.,15,.,TGTGCCAGCGTACGGGAGAAGAGACCGGCCAATGAGCAGTTCTTC,CASVREKRPANEQFF
TRBV27,TRBJ1-4,.,15,.,TGTGCCAGCAGTTTGGGGTGGCGGGCCAATGAAAAACTGTTTTTT,CASSLGWRANEKLFF
TRBV2,TRBJ1-3,TRBD1,17,.,TGTGCCAGGTCATCCGGGACAGGGACATTCTCTGGAAACACCATATATTTT,CARSSGTGTFSGNTIYF
TRBV7-8,TRBJ1-4,TRBD1,17,.,TGTGCCAGCAGCTTAAAAATTCTCGGGACAGGCAATGAAAAACTGTTTTTT,CASSLKILGTGNEKLFF
TRBV19,TRBJ2-1,TRBD2,13,once,TGTGCCAGTAGAACAGCGGGAGGCAATGAGCAGTTCTTC,CASRTAGGNEQFF
TRBV5-1,TRBJ1-4,.,14,.,TGCGCCAGCAGCCTCCAGGGGAGTTCAGAGAAACTGTTTTTT,CASSLQGSSEKLFF
TRBV18,TRBJ1-2,.,13,once,TGTGCCAGCTCACGCAGGGATTCGGATGGCTACACCTTC,CASSRRDSDGYTF
TRBV19,TRBJ2-2,.,15,.,TGTGCCAGTAGTGGACGGACTCTCAACACCGGGGAGCTGTTTTTT,CASSGRTLNTGELFF
TRBV11-2,TRBJ2-1,.,15,.,TGTGCCAGCAGGCGCGAACGGGATACCCACAATGAGCAGTTCTTC,CASRRERDTHNEQFF
TRBV27,TRBJ1-1,TRBD1,15,.,TGTGCCAGCAGTCCCCTGACAGGGGTGAACACTGAAGCTTTCTTT,CASSPLTGVNTEAFF
TRBV19,TRBJ2-2,.,14,.,TGTGCCAGTAGTGTGCGGGGAAATTCCAGGGAGCTGTTTTTT,CASSVRGNSRELFF
TRBV12-3/TRBV12-4,TRBJ1-1,.,13,.,TGTGCCAGCACCCGGACACCCAACACTGAAGCTTTCTTT,CASTRTPNTEAFF